This T cell receptor beta chain comes out of a study of blood T cell repertoires in COVID-19. Study as a whole: COVID-19 samples, acute and convalescent, were from the United States, Italy and Spain. PBMCs, B-cell-depleted T cells, or T cells provided the cDNA or gDNA that made up the material.

Under the authors' procedure: Reference gene primers were amplified, and this amplification served to estimate nucleated cell counts. TCRdb's copy holds only in-frame clones and misses some; the assay was immunoSEQ multiplex PCR. The V and J calls and the clone size are those of that table, but D and trimming were determined from the DNA. There are roughly 69,000 clones in the sample; around four fifths occur only once, and around a tenth lies in the top ten. Germline CDR1 and CDR2: KGHSY and FQNENV. Trimming removed 2 bases from V and 5 bases from J; junction bases left unmatched: 9. The length of the CDR3 is 16 residues.

The chain is built from TRBV16 and TRBJ1-1, with 9 bases aligning to TRBD1. The sequencing sample was made of peripheral blood. The receptor was isolated from a woman aged 50 to 65 with acute or convalescent COVID-19. CDR3 in amino acids: CASSQRVGQGRTEAFF. CDR3 nucleotide sequence: TGTGCCAGCAGCCAAAGGGTAGGACAGGGGAGGACTGAAGCTTTCTTT. Full variable domain (outside the CDR3, taken from reference TRBV16 and TRBJ1-1): GEEVAQTPKHLVRGEGQKAKLYCAPIKGHSYVFWYQQVLKNEFKFLISFQNENVFDETGMPKERFSAKCLPNSPCSLEIQATKLEDSAVYFCASSQRVGQGRTEAFFGQGTRLTVV.